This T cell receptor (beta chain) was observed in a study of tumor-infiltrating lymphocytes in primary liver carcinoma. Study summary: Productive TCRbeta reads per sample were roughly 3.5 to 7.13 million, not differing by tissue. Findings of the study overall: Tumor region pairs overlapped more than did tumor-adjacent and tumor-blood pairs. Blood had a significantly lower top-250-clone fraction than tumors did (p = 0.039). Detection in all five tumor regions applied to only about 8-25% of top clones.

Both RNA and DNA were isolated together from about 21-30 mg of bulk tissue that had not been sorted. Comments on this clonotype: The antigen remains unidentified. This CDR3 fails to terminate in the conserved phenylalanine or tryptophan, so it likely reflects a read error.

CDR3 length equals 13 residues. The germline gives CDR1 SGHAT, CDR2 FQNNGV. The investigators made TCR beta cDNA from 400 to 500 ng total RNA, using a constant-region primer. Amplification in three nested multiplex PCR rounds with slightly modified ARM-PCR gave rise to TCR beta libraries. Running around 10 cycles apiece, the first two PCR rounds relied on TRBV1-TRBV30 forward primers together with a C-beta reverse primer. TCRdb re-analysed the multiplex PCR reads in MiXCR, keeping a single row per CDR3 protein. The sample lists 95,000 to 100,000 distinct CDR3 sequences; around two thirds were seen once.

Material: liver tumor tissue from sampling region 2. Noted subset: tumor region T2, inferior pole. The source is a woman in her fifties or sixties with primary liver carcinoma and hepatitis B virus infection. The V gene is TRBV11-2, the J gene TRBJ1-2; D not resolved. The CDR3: CASSLEPGNGYTL. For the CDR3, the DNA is TGTGCCAGTAGCTTGGAGCCCGGCAATGGCTACACCCTC.